This T cell receptor (beta chain) is drawn from a study of response to subunit inactivated influenza vaccine. V dropped 5 bases and J dropped 6 bases, with 25 bases sitting between them. There are 17 residues in the CDR3. Germline assignment: CDR1 SGDLS and CDR2 YYNGEE. General study findings and limits: T cells newly recruited by each seasonal influenza vaccination are few, the authors suggested.

Using its own MiXCR run on the RT-PCR reads, TCRdb lists one record per CDR3 protein. The data contain about 520,000 distinct CDR3 sequences, approximately 7.3% of them singletons. This clonotype was counted at least ten times. The antigen is not known. Source: PBMCs from blood, taken 23 months after vaccination. The source is a man between 45 and 75 years old who received an inactivated influenza vaccine. J is TRBJ2-3 and V is TRBV9, with TRBD2 as a possible D gene (5 bases). The CDR3 bases are TGTGCCAGCAGTGTCGTTGGACGGACTCGCGAAATGGATACGCAGTATTTT. Its protein product is CASSVVGRTREMDTQYF.